The clone carrying this TCR beta chain was detected only once. Its antigen is unidentified. The data derive from a study of radiotherapy plus CTLA-4 blockade in lung cancer. Study at large: Roughly a sixth of enrolled patients responded objectively, and more than 30% had disease control.

The protocol was immunoSEQ multiplex PCR, while the TCRdb copy is restricted to in-frame clones and leaves out a portion. Seen here are around 82,000 clones, less than 85% observed once, and the top ten hold 0.79%. Trimming took 4 bases from V and 3 from J, leaving 19 bases between them. The CDR3 covers 16 residues. CDR1 is LNHDA and CDR2 is SQIVND in the germline V gene (reference sequence). Findings and limits, study-wide: Early blood T cell clone dynamics reportedly forecast response best, with interferon-beta.

The starting material was peripheral blood, obtained from a patient treated with radiotherapy plus ipilimumab. The V call is TRBV19, the J call TRBJ2-7, with D tentatively TRBD1 or TRBD2 (6 bases each). This sequence was found in a human donor with non-small cell lung cancer who had stable disease on radiotherapy plus ipilimumab. For the CDR3, the DNA is TGTGCCAGTAGTACCCTCTGGGGGGCCCCCAGCTACGAGCAGTACTTC. Protein product: CASSTLWGAPSYEQYF.